The subject of this entry is one T cell receptor (beta chain). In germline, CDR1 is LGHNA, CDR2 YSLEER. The CDR3 is made up of 16 amino acids. V gave up 4 bases and J gave up 5 bases; unmatched junction bases: 10. The repertoire was sequenced with immunoSEQ multiplex PCR; TCRdb's copy has only in-frame clones and lacks some. The profile shows some 65,000 clones, 90% of them singletons. These data are taken from a study of blood T cell repertoires in COVID-19. Material for sequencing was peripheral blood. The origin of this receptor is a man aged 45-65 years with COVID-19, enrolled during active disease. The chain links TRBV4-3 to TRBJ1-4, with TRBD1 matching 7 bases. CDR3: CASSPMSDRVNEKLFF. Written as DNA, the CDR3 is TGCGCCAGCAGCCCGATGTCCGACAGGGTCAATGAAAAACTGTTTTTT.